This is a list of T cell receptor beta chains from one sample in a study of blood T cell repertoires in COVID-19. Clones were sequenced by immunoSEQ multiplex PCR, and TCRdb holds only the in-frame ones, with some missing. This table holds approximately 160,000 clones, 85% to 95% found once. The specimen sequenced was peripheral blood. Receptors originate from a woman aged 55-69 years with COVID-19, enrolled during active disease. Each CDR3 is given with its conserved first and last residue. A D gene is named only where the DNA matches it firmly. The size entry is marked missing in some rows and otherwise reads once, few, many or a size class.

j_call d_call v_call clone_size cdr3_aa cdr3_nt
TRBJ1-2 TRBD1 TRBV2 - CASSTDRGSSSVGYTF TGTGCCAGCAGTACAGACAGGGGGTCTTCTTCGGTCGGCTACACCTTC
TRBJ1-2 TRBD1 TRBV7-8 few CASSIGTQGARQGGYTF TGTGCCAGCAGCATTGGGACGCAGGGGGCGCGACAGGGAGGCTACACCTTC
TRBJ1-1 - TRBV3-1/TRBV3-2 - CASSQDLRGASTEAFF TGTGCCAGCAGCCAAGATCTCCGGGGGGCGTCCACTGAAGCTTTCTTT
TRBJ2-1 - TRBV6-5 - CASSYSGGPSYNEQFF TGTGCCAGCAGTTACTCGGGGGGTCCCTCCTACAATGAGCAGTTCTTC
TRBJ2-5 - TRBV27 - CASSSQGPETQYF TGTGCCAGCAGTTCGCAGGGGCCAGAGACCCAGTACTTC
TRBJ2-1 TRBD2 TRBV7-3 - CASSLGRVRGAGIYNEQFF TGTGCCAGCAGCTTAGGCCGGGTGAGGGGAGCGGGAATTTACAATGAGCAGTTCTTC
TRBJ1-2 - TRBV13 - CASSFRGTDYGYTF TGTGCCAGCAGCTTCCGCGGGACGGACTATGGCTACACCTTC
TRBJ2-5 - TRBV29-1 - CSVDRGKETQYF TGCAGCGTTGACAGGGGCAAAGAGACCCAGTACTTC
TRBJ1-2 TRBD1 TRBV15 - CATSRDHGTAYGYTF TGTGCCACCAGCAGAGATCATGGGACAGCCTATGGCTACACCTTC
TRBJ1-2 TRBD1 TRBV7-9 - CASSLVQGARGGYTF TGTGCCAGCAGCTTAGTACAGGGGGCCCGAGGTGGCTACACCTTC
TRBJ1-4 TRBD1 TRBV7-9 - CASSQGANEKLFF TGTGCCAGCAGTCAGGGGGCTAATGAAAAACTGTTTTTT
TRBJ1-5 - TRBV11-2 - CASSPSKDRGMPQHF TGTGCCAGCAGCCCAAGTAAGGACCGGGGGATGCCCCAGCATTTT
TRBJ2-5 TRBD1 TRBV4-2 - CASSLGGQGGETQYF TGTGCCAGCAGCCTAGGAGGACAGGGGGGAGAGACCCAGTACTTC
TRBJ1-2 - TRBV7-9 few CASSLGRGDYGYTF TGTGCCAGCAGCTTAGGGCGGGGGGACTATGGCTACACCTTC
TRBJ2-2 TRBD1 TRBV7-9 - CATKRDSGSGELFF TGTGCCACCAAACGGGACAGCGGTTCCGGGGAGCTGTTTTTT
TRBJ2-7 - TRBV21-1 - CASSIGIKTFSGSYEQYF TGTGCCAGCAGCATAGGAATTAAGACCTTTTCAGGCTCCTACGAGCAGTACTTC
TRBJ1-5 - TRBV5-8 once CASSLGGRRYQPQHF TGTGCCAGCAGCTTAGGGGGACGGAGGTATCAGCCCCAGCATTTT
TRBJ2-1 - TRBV10-1 - CASSDTKGGAFSYNEQFF TGCGCCAGCAGTGATACGAAAGGCGGGGCGTTTTCCTACAATGAGCAGTTCTTC
TRBJ2-1 TRBD2 TRBV10-3 - CAIGPTGTSGDEQFF TGTGCCATCGGCCCGACCGGGACTAGCGGGGATGAGCAGTTCTTC
TRBJ1-6 - TRBV19 - CASKTGSSYNSPLHF TGTGCCAGTAAAACAGGGAGCTCCTATAATTCACCCCTCCACTTT
TRBJ2-2 - TRBV11-3 - CASSRISEAGELFF TGTGCCAGCAGCCGTATAAGCGAGGCCGGGGAGCTGTTTTTT
TRBJ1-6 TRBD1 TRBV6-5 - CASRWGQGGNSPLHF TGTGCCAGCAGGTGGGGACAGGGGGGGAATTCACCCCTCCACTTT
TRBJ1-3 TRBD1 TRBV29-1 - CSAEGAGGNTIYF TGCAGCGCGGAGGGGGCGGGTGGAAACACCATATATTTT
TRBJ1-1 TRBD1 TRBV9 - CASSASQGAWVTEAFF TGTGCCAGCAGCGCGTCTCAGGGGGCTTGGGTCACTGAAGCTTTCTTT
TRBJ1-6 - TRBV13 - CASSLGGGRRSPLHF TGTGCCAGCAGCTTAGGTGGAGGGAGGAGGTCACCCCTCCACTTT
TRBJ1-1 - TRBV19 - CASRTGNTEAFF TGTGCCAGCCGTACGGGGAACACTGAAGCTTTCTTT
TRBJ1-1 TRBD1 TRBV7-2 - CASSTRDRVPEAFF TGTGCCAGCAGCACCCGGGACAGGGTCCCTGAAGCTTTCTTT
TRBJ1-1 - TRBV7-2 - CASSLPPAGGTEAFF TGTGCCAGCAGCTTACCCCCCGCGGGGGGCACTGAAGCTTTCTTT
TRBJ2-1 TRBD2 TRBV7-3 - CASSLSGGTNNEQFF TGTGCCAGCAGCTTATCGGGGGGGACCAACAATGAGCAGTTCTTC
TRBJ1-3 - TRBV5-5 - CASRKETGLRSGNTIYF TGTGCCAGCAGAAAGGAAACAGGGCTACGTTCTGGAAACACCATATATTTT
TRBJ1-4 TRBD1 TRBV18 - CASSPPDRAGEKLFF TGTGCCAGCTCGCCACCGGACAGGGCGGGCGAAAAACTGTTTTTT
TRBJ1-2 TRBD1 TRBV7-2 - CASSVGQGWGYTF TGTGCCAGCAGCGTGGGACAGGGTTGGGGCTACACCTTC
TRBJ2-7 TRBD1 TRBV23-1 - CASSQSDRGAYEQYF TGCGCCAGCAGTCAATCGGACAGGGGAGCCTACGAGCAGTACTTC
TRBJ2-5 TRBD1 TRBV5-4 - CASSLPGQTGQETQYF TGTGCCAGCAGCCTTCCGGGACAGACGGGTCAAGAGACCCAGTACTTC
TRBJ1-1 - TRBV5-1 - CASSYRAGDTEAFF TGCGCCAGCAGCTACCGGGCGGGGGACACTGAAGCTTTCTTT
TRBJ1-2 - TRBV3-1/TRBV3-2 few CASSLRTAQLGGYTF TGTGCCAGCAGCCTTCGGACAGCCCAGCTTGGTGGCTACACCTTC
TRBJ2-3 - TRBV9 - CASSDITDTQYF TGTGCCAGCAGCGATATAACAGATACGCAGTATTTT
TRBJ2-3 TRBD2 TRBV5-1 - CASSPDPSGGAEADTQYF TGCGCCAGCAGCCCAGACCCTAGCGGGGGGGCCGAAGCAGATACGCAGTATTTT
TRBJ1-1 - TRBV7-2 - CASRRGSRENTEAFF TGTGCCAGCAGAAGAGGGAGTAGAGAGAACACTGAAGCTTTCTTT
TRBJ1-2 - TRBV4-3 - CASSQELTGRGYGYTF TGCGCCAGCAGCCAAGAATTGACCGGGAGGGGCTATGGCTACACCTTC
TRBJ1-6 - TRBV7-8 once CASSPYQGTNSPLHF TGTGCCAGCAGCCCTTATCAGGGGACCAATTCACCCCTCCACTTT
TRBJ1-1 - TRBV13 - CASSHYTVSMNTEAFF TGTGCCAGCAGCCATTACACAGTGTCCATGAACACTGAAGCTTTCTTT
TRBJ1-1 - TRBV5-1 - CASSLGSGLMNTEAFF TGCGCCAGCAGCTTGGGATCAGGGCTGATGAACACTGAAGCTTTCTTT
TRBJ2-3 - TRBV11-2 - CASSQNRVGTDTQYF TGTGCCAGCAGCCAGAACAGGGTGGGGACAGATACGCAGTATTTT
TRBJ2-7 - TRBV5-1 - CASSLAGTPAYEQYF TGCGCCAGCAGCTTGGCCGGGACTCCCGCCTACGAGCAGTACTTC
TRBJ2-3 - TRBV21-1 - CASSKWAGLATPWGTDTQYF TGTGCCAGCAGCAAATGGGCAGGACTAGCGACACCCTGGGGCACAGATACGCAGTATTTT
TRBJ2-7 TRBD2 TRBV5-1 few CASSLAGSYEQYF TGCGCCAGCAGCTTAGCGGGGAGCTACGAGCAGTACTTC
TRBJ1-5 TRBD1 TRBV19 - CASSTTGGLSNQPQHF TGTGCCAGTAGTACAACAGGGGGCCTGAGCAATCAGCCCCAGCATTTT
TRBJ1-1 TRBD1 TRBV6-2/TRBV6-3 - CASSHRQGREAFF TGTGCCAGCAGTCACCGACAGGGGCGTGAAGCTTTCTTT
TRBJ1-5 - TRBV19 - CASSIWALAGNQPQHF TGTGCCAGTAGTATATGGGCTTTGGCCGGCAATCAGCCCCAGCATTTT
TRBJ2-2 TRBD1 TRBV3-1/TRBV3-2 - CASSRGQGLPGELFF TGTGCCAGCAGCCGGGGACAGGGTTTACCCGGGGAGCTGTTTTTT
TRBJ1-3 - TRBV29-1 - CSVEDLYSGNTIYF TGCAGCGTTGAAGATCTTTACTCTGGAAACACCATATATTTT
TRBJ2-1 TRBD2 TRBV27 - CASSPPGLAGVNEQFF TGTGCCAGCAGTCCCCCCGGACTAGCGGGGGTCAATGAGCAGTTCTTC
TRBJ1-1 - TRBV5-1 - CASSPRTDTEAFF TGCGCCAGCAGCCCGCGTACAGACACTGAAGCTTTCTTT
TRBJ2-7 TRBD1 TRBV19 - CASNQNRGYEQYF TGTGCCAGTAATCAGAACAGGGGGTACGAGCAGTACTTC